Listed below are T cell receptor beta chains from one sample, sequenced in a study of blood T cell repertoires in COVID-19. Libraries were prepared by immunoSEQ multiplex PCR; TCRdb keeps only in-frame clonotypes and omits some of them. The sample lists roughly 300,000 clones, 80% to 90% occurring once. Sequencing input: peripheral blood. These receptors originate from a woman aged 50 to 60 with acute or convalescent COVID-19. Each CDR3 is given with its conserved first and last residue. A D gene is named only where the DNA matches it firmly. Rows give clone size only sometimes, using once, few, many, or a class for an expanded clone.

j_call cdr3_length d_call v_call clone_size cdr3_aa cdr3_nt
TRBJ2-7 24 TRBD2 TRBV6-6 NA CASSRPTLSALAFGTSGSPYEQYF TGTGCCAGCAGTCGTCCCACCCTGTCCGCGTTGGCTTTTGGGACTAGCGGGAGTCCTTACGAGCAGTACTTC
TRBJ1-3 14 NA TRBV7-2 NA CASIDPQGPNTIYF TGTGCCAGCATCGATCCCCAGGGGCCAAACACCATATATTTT
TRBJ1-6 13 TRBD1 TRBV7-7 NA CASSSDRNSPLHF TGTGCCAGCAGCTCGGACAGGAATTCACCCCTCCACTTT
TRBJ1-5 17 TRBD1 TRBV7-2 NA CASSPGQGGWGNQPQHF TGTGCCAGCAGCCCGGGACAGGGAGGTTGGGGCAATCAGCCCCAGCATTTT
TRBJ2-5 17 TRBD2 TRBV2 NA CASTHPRTSGEIETQYF TGTGCCAGCACCCACCCGAGGACTAGCGGAGAGATAGAGACCCAGTACTTC
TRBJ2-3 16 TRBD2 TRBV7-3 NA CASSPRGLAGEDTQYF TGTGCCAGCAGCCCCAGAGGACTAGCGGGAGAAGATACGCAGTATTTT
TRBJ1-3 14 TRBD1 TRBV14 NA CASSQQGGGNTIYF TGTGCCAGCAGTCAACAGGGGGGAGGAAACACCATATATTTT
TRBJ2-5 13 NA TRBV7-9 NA CASSLGERETQYF TGTGCCAGCAGCTTAGGAGAAAGAGAGACCCAGTACTTC
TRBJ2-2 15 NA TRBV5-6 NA CASSFLGANTGELFF TGTGCCAGCAGCTTCTTAGGGGCGAACACCGGGGAGCTGTTTTTT
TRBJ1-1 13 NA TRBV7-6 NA CASSLGLFTEAFF TGTGCCAGCAGCTTAGGTCTATTTACTGAAGCTTTCTTT
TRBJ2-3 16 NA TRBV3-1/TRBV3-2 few CASRRAGGQSTDTQYF TGTGCCAGCAGAAGGGCCGGGGGGCAAAGTACAGATACGCAGTATTTT
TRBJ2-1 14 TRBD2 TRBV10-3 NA CAISTSGGWNEQFF TGTGCCATCAGTACTAGCGGGGGGTGGAATGAGCAGTTCTTC
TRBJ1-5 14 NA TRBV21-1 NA CASKKGEGSQPQHF TGTGCCAGCAAAAAGGGGGAGGGGTCCCAGCCCCAGCATTTT
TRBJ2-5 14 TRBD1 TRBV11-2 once CASTLGTVQETQYF TGTGCCAGCACCCTCGGGACAGTCCAAGAGACCCAGTACTTC
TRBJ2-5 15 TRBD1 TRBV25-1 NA CASSVDRTVGDAQYF TGTGCCAGCAGTGTGGACAGGACAGTCGGCGATGCCCAGTACTTC
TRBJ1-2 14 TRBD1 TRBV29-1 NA CSVEVGGQHYGYTF TGCAGCGTTGAAGTGGGGGGACAGCACTATGGCTACACCTTC
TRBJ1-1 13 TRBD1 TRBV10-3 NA CAGGQGSDTEAFF TGTGCCGGAGGACAGGGCAGTGACACTGAAGCTTTCTTT
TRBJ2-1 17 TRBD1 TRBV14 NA CASSRTPRTGVGNEQFF TGTGCCAGCAGCCGTACCCCTCGGACAGGGGTGGGAAATGAGCAGTTCTTC
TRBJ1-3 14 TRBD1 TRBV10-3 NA CAITETGVGNTIYF TGTGCCATCACCGAGACAGGGGTGGGAAACACCATATATTTT
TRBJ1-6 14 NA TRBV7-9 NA CASSLAGAYSPLHF TGTGCCAGCAGCTTAGCAGGGGCCTATTCACCCCTCCACTTT
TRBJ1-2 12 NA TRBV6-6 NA CASSYFRGGYTF TGTGCCAGCAGTTACTTCAGGGGTGGCTACACCTTC
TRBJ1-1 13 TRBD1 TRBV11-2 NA CASNNRGSFEAFF TGTGCCAGCAATAACAGGGGTTCCTTTGAAGCTTTCTTT
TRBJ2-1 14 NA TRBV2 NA CASSDLRGANEQFF TGTGCCAGCAGTGATCTCCGGGGGGCGAATGAGCAGTTCTTC
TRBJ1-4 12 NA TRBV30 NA CAWRGAFEKLFF TGTGCCTGGAGGGGGGCTTTTGAAAAACTGTTTTTT
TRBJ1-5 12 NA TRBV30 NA CAWSYVRQPQHF TGTGCCTGGAGCTACGTGCGGCAGCCCCAGCATTTT
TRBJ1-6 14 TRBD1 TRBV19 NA CASSQSGQGSPLHF TGTGCCAGTAGTCAATCGGGACAGGGTTCACCCCTCCACTTT
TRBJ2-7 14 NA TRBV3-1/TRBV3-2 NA CASSQEGSSYEQYF TGTGCCAGCAGCCAAGAAGGGAGCTCCTACGAGCAGTACTTC
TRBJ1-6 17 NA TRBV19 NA CASSSPGRDSYNSPLHF TGTGCCAGTAGTTCCCCTGGCAGGGACTCCTATAATTCACCCCTCCACTTT
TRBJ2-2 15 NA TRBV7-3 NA CASSERGGDTGELFF TGTGCCAGCAGCGAAAGGGGGGGAGACACCGGGGAGCTGTTTTTT
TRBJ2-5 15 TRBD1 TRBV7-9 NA CASSVGQGHQETQYF TGTGCCAGCAGCGTGGGACAGGGGCATCAAGAGACCCAGTACTTC
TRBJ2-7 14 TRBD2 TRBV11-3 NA CASSQGLAGDEQYF TGTGCCAGCAGCCAAGGACTAGCGGGAGACGAGCAGTACTTC
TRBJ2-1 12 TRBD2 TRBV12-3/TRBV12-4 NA CASAGRAGEQFF TGTGCCTCAGCAGGGCGGGCGGGAGAACAGTTCTTC
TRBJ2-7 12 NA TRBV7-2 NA CASAHNSYEQYF TGTGCCAGCGCTCACAACTCCTACGAGCAGTACTTC